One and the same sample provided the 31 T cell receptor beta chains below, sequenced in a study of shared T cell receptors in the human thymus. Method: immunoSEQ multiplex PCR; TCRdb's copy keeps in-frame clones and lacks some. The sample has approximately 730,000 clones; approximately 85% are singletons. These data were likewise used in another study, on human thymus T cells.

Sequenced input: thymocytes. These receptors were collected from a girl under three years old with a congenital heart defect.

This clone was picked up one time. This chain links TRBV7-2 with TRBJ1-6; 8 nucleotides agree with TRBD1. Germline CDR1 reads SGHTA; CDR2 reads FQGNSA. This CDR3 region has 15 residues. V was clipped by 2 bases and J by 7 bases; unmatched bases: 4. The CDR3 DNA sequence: TGTGCCAGCAGCTTATGGGACAGGTTCAATTCACCCCTCCACTTT. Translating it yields CASSLWDRFNSPLHF.

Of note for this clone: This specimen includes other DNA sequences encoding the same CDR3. The CDR3 DNA sequence: TGCGCCAGCAGCCCGGGACTCTCCACAGATACGCAGTATTTT. Translating it yields CASSPGLSTDTQYF. This chain joins TRBV5-1 and TRBJ2-3; D might be TRBD2 (6 bases). The CDR3 has 14 amino acids. CDR1 is SGHRS, CDR2 YFSETQ, per germline. V was trimmed by 4 bases and J by 2 bases, leaving 11 bases between them.

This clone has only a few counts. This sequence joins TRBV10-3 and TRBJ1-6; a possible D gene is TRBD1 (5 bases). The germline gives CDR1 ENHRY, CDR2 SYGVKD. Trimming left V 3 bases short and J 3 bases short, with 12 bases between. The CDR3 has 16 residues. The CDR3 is CAISEGGTNYNSPLHF. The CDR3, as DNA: TGTGCCATCAGTGAAGGCGGGACCAACTATAATTCACCCCTCCACTTT.

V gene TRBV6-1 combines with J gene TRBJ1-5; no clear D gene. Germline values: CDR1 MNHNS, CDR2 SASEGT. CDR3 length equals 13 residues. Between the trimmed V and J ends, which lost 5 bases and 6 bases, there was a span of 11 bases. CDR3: CASSWTVGQPQHF. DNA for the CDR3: TGTGCCAGCAGTTGGACTGTCGGTCAGCCCCAGCATTTT.

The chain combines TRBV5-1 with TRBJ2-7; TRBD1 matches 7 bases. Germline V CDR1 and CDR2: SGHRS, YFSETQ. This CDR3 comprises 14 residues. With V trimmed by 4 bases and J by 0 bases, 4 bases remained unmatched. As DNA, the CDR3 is TGCGCCAGCAGCCCCCGGGACAGCTCCTACGAGCAGTACTTC. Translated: CASSPRDSSYEQYF.

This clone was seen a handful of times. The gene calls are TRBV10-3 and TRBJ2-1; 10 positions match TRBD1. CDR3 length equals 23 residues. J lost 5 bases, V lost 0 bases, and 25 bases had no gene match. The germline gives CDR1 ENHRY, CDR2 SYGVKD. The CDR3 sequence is CAISESNLRKGQGELRGHNEQFF. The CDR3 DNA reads TGTGCCATCAGTGAGTCGAACTTAAGGAAAGGACAGGGGGAACTACGTGGACACAATGAGCAGTTCTTC.

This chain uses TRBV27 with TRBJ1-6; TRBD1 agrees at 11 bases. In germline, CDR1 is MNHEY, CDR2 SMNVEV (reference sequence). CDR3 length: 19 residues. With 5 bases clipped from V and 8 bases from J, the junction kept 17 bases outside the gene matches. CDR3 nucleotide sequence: TGTGCCAGCAGTCATATGGGGGACAGGGGGTTCCCCGGGGATTCACCCCTCCACTTT. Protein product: CASSHMGDRGFPGDSPLHF.

This CDR3 reads CASSERGGGTDTQYF. For the CDR3, the DNA is TGTGCCAGCAGTGAGCGGGGGGGCGGGACAGATACGCAGTATTTT. The rearrangement joins TRBV6-4 to TRBJ2-3, with TRBD2 matching 9 bases. V gave up 3 bases and J gave up 3 bases; unmatched junction bases: 4. Germline CDR1 and CDR2: MRHNA and SNTAGT. The CDR3 is made up of 15 amino acids.

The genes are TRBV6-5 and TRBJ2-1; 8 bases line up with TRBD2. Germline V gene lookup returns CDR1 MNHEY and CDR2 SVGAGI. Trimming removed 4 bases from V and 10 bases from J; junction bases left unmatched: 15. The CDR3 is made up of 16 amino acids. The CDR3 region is CASSSFGGPGGREQFF. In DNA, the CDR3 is TGTGCCAGCAGTTCCTTCGGGGGTCCGGGGGGGAGGGAGCAGTTCTTC.

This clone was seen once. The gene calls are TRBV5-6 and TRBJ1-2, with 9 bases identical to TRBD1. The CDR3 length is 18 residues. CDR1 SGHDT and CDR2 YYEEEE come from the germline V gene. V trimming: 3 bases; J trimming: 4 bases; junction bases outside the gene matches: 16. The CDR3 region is CASSSIWDRATIPYGYTF. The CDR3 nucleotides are TGTGCCAGCAGCTCAATTTGGGACAGGGCGACTATTCCCTATGGCTACACCTTC.

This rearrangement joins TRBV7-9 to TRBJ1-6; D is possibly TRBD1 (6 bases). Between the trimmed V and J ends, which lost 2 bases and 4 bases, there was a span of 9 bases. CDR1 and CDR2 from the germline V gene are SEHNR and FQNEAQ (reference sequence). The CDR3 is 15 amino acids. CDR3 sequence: CASSLLGGYNSPLHF. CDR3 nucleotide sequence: TGTGCCAGCAGCTTATTAGGGGGTTATAATTCACCCCTCCACTTT. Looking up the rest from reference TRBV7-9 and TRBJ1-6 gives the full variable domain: DTGVSQNPRHKITKRGQNVTFRCDPISEHNRLYWYRQTLGQGPEFLTYFQNEAQLEKSRLLSDRFSAERPKGSFSTLEIQRTEQGDSAMYLCASSLLGGYNSPLHFGNGTRLTVT.

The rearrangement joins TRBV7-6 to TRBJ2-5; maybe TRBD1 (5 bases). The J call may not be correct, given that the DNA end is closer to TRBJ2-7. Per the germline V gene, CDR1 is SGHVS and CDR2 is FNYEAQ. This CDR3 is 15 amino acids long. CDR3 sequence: CASSLTQGLGYEQYF. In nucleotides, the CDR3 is TGTGCCAGCAGCTTAACCCAGGGTCTTGGCTACGAGCAGTACTTC.

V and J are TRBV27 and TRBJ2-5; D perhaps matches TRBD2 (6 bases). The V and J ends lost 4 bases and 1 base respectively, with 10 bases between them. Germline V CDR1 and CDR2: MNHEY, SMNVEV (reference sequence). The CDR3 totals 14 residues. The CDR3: CASSSRDFQETQYF. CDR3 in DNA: TGTGCCAGCAGTTCCCGGGACTTCCAAGAGACCCAGTACTTC.

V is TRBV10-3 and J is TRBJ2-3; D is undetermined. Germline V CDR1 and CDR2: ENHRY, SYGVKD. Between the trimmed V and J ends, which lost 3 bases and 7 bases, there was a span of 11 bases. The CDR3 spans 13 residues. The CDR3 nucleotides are TGTGCCATCAGTGATTTGGAACTAAATACGCAGTATTTT. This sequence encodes CAISDLELNTQYF.

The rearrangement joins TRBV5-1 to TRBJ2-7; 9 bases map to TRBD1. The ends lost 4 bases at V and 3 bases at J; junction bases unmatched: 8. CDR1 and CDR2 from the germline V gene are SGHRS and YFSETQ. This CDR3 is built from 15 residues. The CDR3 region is CASSARDREVYEQYF. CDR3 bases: TGCGCCAGCAGCGCGCGGGACAGGGAGGTCTACGAGCAGTACTTC. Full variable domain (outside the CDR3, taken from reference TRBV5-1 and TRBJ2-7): KAGVTQTPRYLIKTRGQQVTLSCSPISGHRSVSWYQQTPGQGLQFLFEYFSETQRNKGNFPGRFSGRQFSNSRSEMNVSTLELGDSALYLCASSARDREVYEQYFGPGTRLTVT.

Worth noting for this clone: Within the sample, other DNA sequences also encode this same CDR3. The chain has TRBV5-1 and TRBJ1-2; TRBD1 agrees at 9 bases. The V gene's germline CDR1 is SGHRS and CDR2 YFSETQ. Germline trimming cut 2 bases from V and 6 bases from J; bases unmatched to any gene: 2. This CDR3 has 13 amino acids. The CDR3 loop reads CASSLDRGDGYTF. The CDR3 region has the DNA TGCGCCAGCAGCTTAGACAGGGGGGATGGCTACACCTTC.

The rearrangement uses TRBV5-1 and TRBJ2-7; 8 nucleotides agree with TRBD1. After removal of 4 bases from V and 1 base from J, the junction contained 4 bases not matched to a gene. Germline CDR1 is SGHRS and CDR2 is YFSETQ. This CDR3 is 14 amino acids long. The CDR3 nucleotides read TGCGCCAGCAGCGTACAGGGGGAGTCCTACGAGCAGTACTTC. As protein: CASSVQGESYEQYF.

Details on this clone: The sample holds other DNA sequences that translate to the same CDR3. CDR3 loop: CASSIRQGRANYGYTF. CDR3 DNA: TGTGCCAGTAGTATCCGTCAGGGGAGGGCTAACTATGGCTACACCTTC. This chain connects TRBV19 to TRBJ1-2; maybe TRBD1 (6 bases). Germline V CDR1 and CDR2: LNHDA, SQIVND (reference sequence). Trimming pared 3 bases from V and 0 bases from J, leaving 14 bases between. The CDR3 runs 16 residues.

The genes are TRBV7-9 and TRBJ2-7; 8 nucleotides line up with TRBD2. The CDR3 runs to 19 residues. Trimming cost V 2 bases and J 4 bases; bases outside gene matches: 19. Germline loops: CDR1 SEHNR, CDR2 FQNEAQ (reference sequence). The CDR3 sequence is CASSLIPRLSAAGGYEQYF. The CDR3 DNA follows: TGTGCCAGCAGCTTAATACCCCGGTTGAGTGCGGCGGGGGGTTACGAGCAGTACTTC.

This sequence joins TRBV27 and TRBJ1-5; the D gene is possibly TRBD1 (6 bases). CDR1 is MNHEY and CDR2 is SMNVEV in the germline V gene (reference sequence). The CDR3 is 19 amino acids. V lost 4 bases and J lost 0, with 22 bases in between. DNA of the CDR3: TGTGCCAGCAGTTCGGAAATACCCGGGACAAATTATAGCAATCAGCCCCAGCATTTT. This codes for CASSSEIPGTNYSNQPQHF.

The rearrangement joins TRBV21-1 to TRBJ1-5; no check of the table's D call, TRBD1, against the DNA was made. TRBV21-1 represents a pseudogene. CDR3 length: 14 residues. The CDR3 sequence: CASTSPTGRQPQHF. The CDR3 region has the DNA TGTGCCAGCACCTCTCCGACAGGGCGTCAGCCCCAGCATTTT.

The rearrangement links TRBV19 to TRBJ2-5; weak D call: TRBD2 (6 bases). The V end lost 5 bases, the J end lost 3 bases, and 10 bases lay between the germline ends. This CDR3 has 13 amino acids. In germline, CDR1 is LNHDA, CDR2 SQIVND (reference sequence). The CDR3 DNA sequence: TGTGCCAGTAGTCCCTGGGGGGAAGAGACCCAGTACTTC. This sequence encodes CASSPWGEETQYF.

The CDR3 protein is CATSRPPRRDSPLHF. The CDR3 DNA follows: TGTGCCACCAGCAGACCCCCAAGGAGGGATTCACCCCTCCACTTT. V is TRBV15 and J is TRBJ1-6; D not certain. The CDR3 consists of 15 residues. Between the trimmed V and J ends, which lost 2 bases and 8 bases, there was a span of 13 bases. The germline V gene encodes CDR1 LNHNV and CDR2 YYDKDF (reference sequence).

The CDR3: CASSQREGYGYTF. The CDR3 DNA reads as TGTGCCAGCAGCCAGAGGGAAGGCTATGGCTACACCTTC. The V gene is TRBV5-8, the J gene TRBJ1-2; the D is unclear. This CDR3 has 13 amino acids. V shed 4 bases and J shed 4 bases, with 11 bases lying between them. Per the germline V gene, CDR1 is SGHTS and CDR2 is YDEGEE. The full variable domain, rest sourced from reference TRBV5-8 and TRBJ1-2, is EAGVTQSPTHLIKTRGQQATLRCSPISGHTSVYWYQQALGLGLQFLLWYDEGEERNRGNFPPRFSGRQFPNYSSELNVNALELEDSALYLCASSQREGYGYTFGSGTRLTVV.

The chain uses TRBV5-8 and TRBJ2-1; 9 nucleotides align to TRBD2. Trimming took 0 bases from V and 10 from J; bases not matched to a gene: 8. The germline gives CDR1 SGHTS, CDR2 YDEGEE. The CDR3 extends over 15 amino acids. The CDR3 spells CASSLVPSGDREQFF. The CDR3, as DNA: TGTGCCAGCAGCTTGGTGCCTAGCGGGGATCGCGAGCAGTTCTTC.

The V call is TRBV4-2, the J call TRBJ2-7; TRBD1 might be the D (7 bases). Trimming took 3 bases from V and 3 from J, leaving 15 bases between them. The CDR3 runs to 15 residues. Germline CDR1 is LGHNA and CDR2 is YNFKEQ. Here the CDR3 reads CASSQGGTGDYEQYF. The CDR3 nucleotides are TGTGCCAGCAGCCAGGGGGGTACAGGGGACTACGAGCAGTACTTC.

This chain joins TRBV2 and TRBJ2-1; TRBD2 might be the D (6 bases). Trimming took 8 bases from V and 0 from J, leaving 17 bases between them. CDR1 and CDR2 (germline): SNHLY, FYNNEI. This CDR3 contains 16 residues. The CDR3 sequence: CASYTTGGSSYNEQFF. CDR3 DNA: TGTGCCAGCTATACCACCGGGGGAAGCTCCTACAATGAGCAGTTCTTC.

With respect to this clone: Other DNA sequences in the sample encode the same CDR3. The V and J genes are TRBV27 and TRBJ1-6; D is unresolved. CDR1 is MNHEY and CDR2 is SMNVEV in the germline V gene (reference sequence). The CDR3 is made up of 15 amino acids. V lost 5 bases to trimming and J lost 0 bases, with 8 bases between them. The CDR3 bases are TGTGCCAGCAGTCTGGTGAGCTCCTATAATTCACCCCTCCACTTT. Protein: CASSLVSSYNSPLHF.

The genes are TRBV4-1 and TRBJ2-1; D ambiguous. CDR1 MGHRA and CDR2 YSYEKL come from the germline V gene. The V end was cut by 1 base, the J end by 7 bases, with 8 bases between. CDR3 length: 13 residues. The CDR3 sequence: CASSQGGPNEQFF. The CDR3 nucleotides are TGCGCCAGCAGCCAAGGTGGGCCGAATGAGCAGTTCTTC.

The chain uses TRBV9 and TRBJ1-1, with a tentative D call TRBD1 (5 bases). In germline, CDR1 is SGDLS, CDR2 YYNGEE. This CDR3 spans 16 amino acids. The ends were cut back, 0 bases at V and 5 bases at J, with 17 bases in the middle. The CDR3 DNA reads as TGTGCCAGCAGCGTAGTATCGGGGGTCGGGGGTACTGAAGCTTTCTTT. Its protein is CASSVVSGVGGTEAFF.

The CDR3 DNA sequence: TGTGCCAGCAGCCCGGCGGGGGGGGCCGCAGATACGCAGTATTTT. The encoded protein is CASSPAGGAADTQYF. The chain employs TRBV7-2 and TRBJ2-3; TRBD2 matches 9 bases. The CDR3 has 15 residues. V shed 5 bases and J 4 bases; nucleotides not matched to a gene: 7. The germline CDR1 and CDR2 sequences are SGHTA and FQGNSA. Based on the CDR3 plus reference TRBV7-2 and TRBJ2-3, the full variable domain is GAGVSQSPSNKVTEKGKDVELRCDPISGHTALYWYRQSLGQGLEFLIYFQGNSAPDKSGLPSDRFSAERTGGSVSTLTIQRTQQEDSAVYLCASSPAGGAADTQYFGPGTRLTVL.